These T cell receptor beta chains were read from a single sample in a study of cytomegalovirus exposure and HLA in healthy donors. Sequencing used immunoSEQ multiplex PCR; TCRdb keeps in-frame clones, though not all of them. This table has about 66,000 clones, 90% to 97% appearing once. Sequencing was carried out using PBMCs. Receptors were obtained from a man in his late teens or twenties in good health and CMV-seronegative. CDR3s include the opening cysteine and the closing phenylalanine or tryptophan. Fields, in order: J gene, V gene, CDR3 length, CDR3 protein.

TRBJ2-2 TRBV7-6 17 CASSPNWLAGNTGELFF
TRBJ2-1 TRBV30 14 CAWTGTSGINEQFF
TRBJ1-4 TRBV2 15 CASSEGGTVGGKLFF
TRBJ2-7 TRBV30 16 CAWAPSKTSRSYEQYF
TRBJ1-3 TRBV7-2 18 CASSPWAGQGLAGNTIYF
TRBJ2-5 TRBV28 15 CASSIRQGAQETQYF
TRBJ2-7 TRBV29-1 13 CSVRLAVRYEQYF
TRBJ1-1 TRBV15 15 CATSSSRGPGTEAFF
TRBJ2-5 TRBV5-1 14 CASSFQGALETQYF
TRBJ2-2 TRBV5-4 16 CASSFTGRAGNGELFF
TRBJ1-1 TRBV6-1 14 CASLLGGLNTEAFF
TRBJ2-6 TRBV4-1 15 CASSQDRGGANVLTF
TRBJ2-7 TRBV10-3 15 CAISESATGFDEQYF
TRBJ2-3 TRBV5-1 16 CASSQSSGSFSDTQYF
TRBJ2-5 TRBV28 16 CASSQRLAEYQETQYF
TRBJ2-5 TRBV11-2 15 CASSYQTGASETQYF
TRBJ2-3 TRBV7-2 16 CASSLAPDRETDTQYF
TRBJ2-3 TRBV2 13 CASTRTSTDTQYF
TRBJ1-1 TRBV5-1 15 CASSLSSPLNTEAFF
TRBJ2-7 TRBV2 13 CASSGDSTYEQYF
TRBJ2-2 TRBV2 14 CASSEREGGGELFF
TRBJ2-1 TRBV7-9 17 CASSLAAELAFYNEQFF
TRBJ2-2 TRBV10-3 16 CAIRRYGGSDTGELFF
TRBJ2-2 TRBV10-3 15 CATRTWGASTGELFF
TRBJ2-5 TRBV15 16 CATSRDQREGEETQYF
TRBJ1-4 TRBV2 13 CASGDRGGEKLFF
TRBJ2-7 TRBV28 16 CASSSTSGSGALGQYF
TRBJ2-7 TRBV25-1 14 CASSFTGRSYEQYF
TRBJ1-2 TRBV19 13 CASSSYSNYGYTF
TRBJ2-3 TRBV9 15 CASSVGQGLEDTQYF
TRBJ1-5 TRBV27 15 CASSRTGMGNQPQHF
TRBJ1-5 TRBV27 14 CASSLWGPNQPQHF
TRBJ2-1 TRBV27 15 CASSLAGPPYNEQFF
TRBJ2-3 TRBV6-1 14 CASRTGVSTDTQYF
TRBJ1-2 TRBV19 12 CASSPHSTGYTF
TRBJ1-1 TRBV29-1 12 CSVLSGYTEAFF
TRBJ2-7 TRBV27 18 CASGSLPGGILQPYEQYF
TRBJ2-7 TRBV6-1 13 CASSEALNYEQYF
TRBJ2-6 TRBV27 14 CASRVGSGANVLTF
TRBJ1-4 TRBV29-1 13 CSVAPGGNEKLFF
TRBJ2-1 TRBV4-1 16 CASSRVDIISYNEQFF
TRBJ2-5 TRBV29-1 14 CSVVPAGVTETQYF